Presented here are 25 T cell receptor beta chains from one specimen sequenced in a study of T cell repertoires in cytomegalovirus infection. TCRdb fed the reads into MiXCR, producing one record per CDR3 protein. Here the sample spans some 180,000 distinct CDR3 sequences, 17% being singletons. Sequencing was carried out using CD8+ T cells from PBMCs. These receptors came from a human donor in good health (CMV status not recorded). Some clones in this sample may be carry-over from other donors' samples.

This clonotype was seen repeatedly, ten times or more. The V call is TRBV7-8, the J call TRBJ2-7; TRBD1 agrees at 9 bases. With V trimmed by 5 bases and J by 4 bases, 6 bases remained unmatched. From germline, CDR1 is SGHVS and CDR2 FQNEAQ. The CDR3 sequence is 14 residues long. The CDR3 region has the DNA TGTGCCAGCAGCGCCGGGACAGGGACGTACGAGCAGTACTTC. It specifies CASSAGTGTYEQYF.

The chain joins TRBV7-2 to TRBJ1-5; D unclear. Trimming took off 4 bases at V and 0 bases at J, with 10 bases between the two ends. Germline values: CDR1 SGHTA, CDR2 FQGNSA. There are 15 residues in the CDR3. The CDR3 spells CASSSRGHSNQPQHF. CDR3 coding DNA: TGTGCCAGCAGCTCGCGTGGGCATAGCAATCAGCCCCAGCATTTT.

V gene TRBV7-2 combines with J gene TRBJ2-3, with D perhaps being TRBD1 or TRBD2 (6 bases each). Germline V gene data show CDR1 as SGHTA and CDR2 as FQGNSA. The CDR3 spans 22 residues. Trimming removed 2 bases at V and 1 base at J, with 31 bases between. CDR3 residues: CASSLQWWGAQDGLGRTDTQYF. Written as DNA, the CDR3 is TGTGCCAGCAGCTTACAGTGGTGGGGGGCGCAGGATGGCCTTGGGCGCACAGATACGCAGTATTTT.

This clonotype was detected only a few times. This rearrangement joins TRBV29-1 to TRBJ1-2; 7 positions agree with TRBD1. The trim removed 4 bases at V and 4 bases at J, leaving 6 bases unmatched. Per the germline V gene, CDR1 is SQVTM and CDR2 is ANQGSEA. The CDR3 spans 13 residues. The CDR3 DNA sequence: TGCAGCGTTGCCCCGACAGGGAGCTATGGCTACACCTTC. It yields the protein CSVAPTGSYGYTF. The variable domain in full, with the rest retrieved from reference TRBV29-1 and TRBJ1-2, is SAVISQKPSRDICQRGTSLTIQCQVDSQVTMMFWYRQQPGQSLTLIATANQGSEATYESGFVIDKFPISRPNLTFSTLTVSNMSPEDSSIYLCSVAPTGSYGYTFGSGTRLTVV.

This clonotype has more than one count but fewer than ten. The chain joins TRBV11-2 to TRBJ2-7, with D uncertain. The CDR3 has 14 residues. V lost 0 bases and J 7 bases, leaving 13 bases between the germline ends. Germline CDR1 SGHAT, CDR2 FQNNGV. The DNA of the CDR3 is TGTGCCAGCAGCTTAGACGGCTGGTTTTGGGAGCAGTACTTC. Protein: CASSLDGWFWEQYF.

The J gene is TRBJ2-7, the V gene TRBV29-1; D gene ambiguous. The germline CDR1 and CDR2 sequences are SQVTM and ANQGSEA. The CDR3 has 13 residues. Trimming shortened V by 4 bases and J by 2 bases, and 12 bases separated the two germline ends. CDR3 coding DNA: TGCAGCGTTGGAAAAGCGAGGACCTACGAGCAGTACTTC. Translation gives CSVGKARTYEQYF.

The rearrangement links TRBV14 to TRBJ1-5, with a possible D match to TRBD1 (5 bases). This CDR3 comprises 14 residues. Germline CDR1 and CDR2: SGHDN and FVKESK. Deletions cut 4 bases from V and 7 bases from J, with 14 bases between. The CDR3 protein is CASSLLGLGQPQHF. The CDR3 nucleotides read TGTGCCAGCAGCCTTCTGGGGCTCGGACAGCCCCAGCATTTT.

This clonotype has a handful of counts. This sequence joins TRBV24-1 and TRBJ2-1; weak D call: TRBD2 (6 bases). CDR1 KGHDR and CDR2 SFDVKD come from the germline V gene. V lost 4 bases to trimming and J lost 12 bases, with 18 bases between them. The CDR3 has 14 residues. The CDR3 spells CATSDPEGRRGQFF. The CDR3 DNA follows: TGTGCCACCAGTGACCCCGAGGGGAGGAGAGGGCAGTTCTTC.

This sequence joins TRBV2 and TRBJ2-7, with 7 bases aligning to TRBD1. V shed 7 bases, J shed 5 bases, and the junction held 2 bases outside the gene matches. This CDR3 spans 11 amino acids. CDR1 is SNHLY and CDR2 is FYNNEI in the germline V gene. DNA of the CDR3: TGTGCCAGCATAGGGGGCAACGAGCAGTACTTC. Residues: CASIGGNEQYF.

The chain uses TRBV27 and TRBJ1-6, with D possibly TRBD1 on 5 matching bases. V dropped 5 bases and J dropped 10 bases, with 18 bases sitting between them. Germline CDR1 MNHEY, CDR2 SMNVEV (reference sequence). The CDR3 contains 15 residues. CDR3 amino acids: CASSPRDRGGSPLHF. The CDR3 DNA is TGTGCCAGCAGTCCCCGGGACCGGGGTGGCTCACCCCTCCACTTT.

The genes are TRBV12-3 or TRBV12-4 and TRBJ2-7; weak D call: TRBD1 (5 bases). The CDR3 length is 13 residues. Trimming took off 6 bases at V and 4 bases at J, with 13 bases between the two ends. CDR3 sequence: CASSPGQFYEQYF. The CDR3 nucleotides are TGTGCCAGCAGCCCCGGACAATTTTACGAGCAGTACTTC.

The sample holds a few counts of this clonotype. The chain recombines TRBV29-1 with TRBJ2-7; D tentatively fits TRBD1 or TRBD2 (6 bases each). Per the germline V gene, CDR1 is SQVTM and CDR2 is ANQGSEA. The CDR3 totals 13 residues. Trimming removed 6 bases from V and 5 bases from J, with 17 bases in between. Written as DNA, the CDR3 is TGCAGCGTCCCGAAGGGGGGTTCCGACGAGCAGTACTTC. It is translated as CSVPKGGSDEQYF.

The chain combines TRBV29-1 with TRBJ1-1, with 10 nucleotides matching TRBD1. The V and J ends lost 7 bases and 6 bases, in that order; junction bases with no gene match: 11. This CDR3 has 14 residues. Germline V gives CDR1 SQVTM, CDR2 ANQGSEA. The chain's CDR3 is CSASGTGVEAEAFF. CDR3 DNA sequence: TGCAGCGCCTCCGGGACAGGGGTCGAGGCTGAAGCTTTCTTT.

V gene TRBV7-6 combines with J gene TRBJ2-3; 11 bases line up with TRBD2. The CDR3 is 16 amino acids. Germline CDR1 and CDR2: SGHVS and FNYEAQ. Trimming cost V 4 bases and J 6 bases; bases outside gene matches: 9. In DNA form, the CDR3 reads TGTGCCAGCAGCTATGTACTAGCGGGGGAAGTGGATACGCAGTATTTT. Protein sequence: CASSYVLAGEVDTQYF.

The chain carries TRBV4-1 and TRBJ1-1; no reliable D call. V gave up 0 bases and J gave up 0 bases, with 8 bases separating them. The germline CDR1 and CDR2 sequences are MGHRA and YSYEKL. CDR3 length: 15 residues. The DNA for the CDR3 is TGCGCCAGCAGCCAAGAGGAGGGCTTGAACACTGAAGCTTTCTTT. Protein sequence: CASSQEEGLNTEAFF.

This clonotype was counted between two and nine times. In DNA, the CDR3 is TGTGCCAGCAGCTTTGTCATCGGGACAGGGGTTACGAAGACCCAGTACTTC. Protein sequence: CASSFVIGTGVTKTQYF. V and J are TRBV5-8 and TRBJ2-5; 10 bases match TRBD1. The germline CDR1 and CDR2 sequences are SGHTS and YDEGEE. The junction had 13 bases not matched to a gene; V was cut back by 2 bases and J by 6 bases. The length of the CDR3 is 17 residues. The variable domain in full, with the rest retrieved from reference TRBV5-8 and TRBJ2-5, is EAGVTQSPTHLIKTRGQQATLRCSPISGHTSVYWYQQALGLGLQFLLWYDEGEERNRGNFPPRFSGRQFPNYSSELNVNALELEDSALYLCASSFVIGTGVTKTQYFGPGTRLLVL.

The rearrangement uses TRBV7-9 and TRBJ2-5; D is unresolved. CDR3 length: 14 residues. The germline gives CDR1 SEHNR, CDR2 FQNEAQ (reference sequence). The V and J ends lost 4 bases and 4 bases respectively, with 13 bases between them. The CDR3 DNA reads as TGTGCCAGCAGCTCCCCCATTGGTGGAGAGACCCAGTACTTC. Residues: CASSSPIGGETQYF.

CDR3 residues: CASSLGERGLKNIQYF. The CDR3 DNA reads as TGTGCCAGCAGCTTGGGGGAGCGGGGACTCAAAAACATTCAGTACTTC. The chain joins TRBV11-2 to TRBJ2-4; TRBD2 matches 7 bases. Trimming cost V 3 bases and J 3 bases; bases outside gene matches: 8. Germline CDR1 and CDR2: SGHAT and FQNNGV. This CDR3 spans 16 amino acids.

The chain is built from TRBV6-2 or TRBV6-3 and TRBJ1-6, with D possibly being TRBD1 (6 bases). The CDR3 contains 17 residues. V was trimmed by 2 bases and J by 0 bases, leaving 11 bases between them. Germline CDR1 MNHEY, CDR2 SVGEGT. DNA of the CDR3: TGTGCCAGCAGTTACGGGGGCTCCGGCTCCTATAATTCACCCCTCCACTTT. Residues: CASSYGGSGSYNSPLHF.

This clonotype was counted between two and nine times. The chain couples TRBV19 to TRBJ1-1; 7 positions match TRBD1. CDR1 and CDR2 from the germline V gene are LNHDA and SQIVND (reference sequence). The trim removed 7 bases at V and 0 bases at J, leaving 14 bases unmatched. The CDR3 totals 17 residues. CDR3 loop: CASIRARTGALNTEAFF. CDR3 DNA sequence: TGTGCCAGTATTCGGGCTCGGACAGGTGCCCTGAACACTGAAGCTTTCTTT.

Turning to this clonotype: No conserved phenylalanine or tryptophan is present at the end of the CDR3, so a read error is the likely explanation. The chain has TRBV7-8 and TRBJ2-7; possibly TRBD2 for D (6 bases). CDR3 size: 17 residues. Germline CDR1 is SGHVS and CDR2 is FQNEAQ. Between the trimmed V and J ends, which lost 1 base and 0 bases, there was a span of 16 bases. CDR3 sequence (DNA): TGTGCCAGCAGCTTAGGCAGCAGCGGGTTCGCCTCCTACGAGCAGTACTCC. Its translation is CASSLGSSGFASYEQYS.

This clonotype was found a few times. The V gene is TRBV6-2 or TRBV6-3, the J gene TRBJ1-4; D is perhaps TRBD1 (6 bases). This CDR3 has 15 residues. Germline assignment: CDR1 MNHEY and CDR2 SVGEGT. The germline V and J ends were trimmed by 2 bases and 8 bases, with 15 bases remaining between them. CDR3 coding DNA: TGTGCCAGCAGTTACACCGGGGGCGCCGCGGAAAAACTGTTTTTT. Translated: CASSYTGGAAEKLFF.

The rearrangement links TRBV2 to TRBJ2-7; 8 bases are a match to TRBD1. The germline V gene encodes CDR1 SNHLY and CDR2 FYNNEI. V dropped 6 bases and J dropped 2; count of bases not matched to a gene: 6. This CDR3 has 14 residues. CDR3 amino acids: CASRAGQGPYEQYF. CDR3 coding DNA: TGTGCCAGCAGGGCCGGACAGGGACCCTACGAGCAGTACTTC.

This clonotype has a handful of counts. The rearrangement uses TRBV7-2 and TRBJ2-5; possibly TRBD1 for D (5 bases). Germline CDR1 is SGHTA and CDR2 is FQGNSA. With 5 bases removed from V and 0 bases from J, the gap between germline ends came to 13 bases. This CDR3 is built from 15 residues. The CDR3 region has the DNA TGTGCCAGCAGCAAGACAGATGAGTACCAAGAGACCCAGTACTTC. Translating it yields CASSKTDEYQETQYF.

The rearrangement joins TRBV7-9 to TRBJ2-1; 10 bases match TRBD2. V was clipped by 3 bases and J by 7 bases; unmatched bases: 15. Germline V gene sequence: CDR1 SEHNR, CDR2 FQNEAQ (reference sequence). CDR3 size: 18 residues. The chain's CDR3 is CASSFPGLASSGGNEQFF. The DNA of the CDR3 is TGTGCCAGCAGCTTCCCGGGACTAGCGAGCTCCGGGGGGAATGAGCAGTTCTTC.